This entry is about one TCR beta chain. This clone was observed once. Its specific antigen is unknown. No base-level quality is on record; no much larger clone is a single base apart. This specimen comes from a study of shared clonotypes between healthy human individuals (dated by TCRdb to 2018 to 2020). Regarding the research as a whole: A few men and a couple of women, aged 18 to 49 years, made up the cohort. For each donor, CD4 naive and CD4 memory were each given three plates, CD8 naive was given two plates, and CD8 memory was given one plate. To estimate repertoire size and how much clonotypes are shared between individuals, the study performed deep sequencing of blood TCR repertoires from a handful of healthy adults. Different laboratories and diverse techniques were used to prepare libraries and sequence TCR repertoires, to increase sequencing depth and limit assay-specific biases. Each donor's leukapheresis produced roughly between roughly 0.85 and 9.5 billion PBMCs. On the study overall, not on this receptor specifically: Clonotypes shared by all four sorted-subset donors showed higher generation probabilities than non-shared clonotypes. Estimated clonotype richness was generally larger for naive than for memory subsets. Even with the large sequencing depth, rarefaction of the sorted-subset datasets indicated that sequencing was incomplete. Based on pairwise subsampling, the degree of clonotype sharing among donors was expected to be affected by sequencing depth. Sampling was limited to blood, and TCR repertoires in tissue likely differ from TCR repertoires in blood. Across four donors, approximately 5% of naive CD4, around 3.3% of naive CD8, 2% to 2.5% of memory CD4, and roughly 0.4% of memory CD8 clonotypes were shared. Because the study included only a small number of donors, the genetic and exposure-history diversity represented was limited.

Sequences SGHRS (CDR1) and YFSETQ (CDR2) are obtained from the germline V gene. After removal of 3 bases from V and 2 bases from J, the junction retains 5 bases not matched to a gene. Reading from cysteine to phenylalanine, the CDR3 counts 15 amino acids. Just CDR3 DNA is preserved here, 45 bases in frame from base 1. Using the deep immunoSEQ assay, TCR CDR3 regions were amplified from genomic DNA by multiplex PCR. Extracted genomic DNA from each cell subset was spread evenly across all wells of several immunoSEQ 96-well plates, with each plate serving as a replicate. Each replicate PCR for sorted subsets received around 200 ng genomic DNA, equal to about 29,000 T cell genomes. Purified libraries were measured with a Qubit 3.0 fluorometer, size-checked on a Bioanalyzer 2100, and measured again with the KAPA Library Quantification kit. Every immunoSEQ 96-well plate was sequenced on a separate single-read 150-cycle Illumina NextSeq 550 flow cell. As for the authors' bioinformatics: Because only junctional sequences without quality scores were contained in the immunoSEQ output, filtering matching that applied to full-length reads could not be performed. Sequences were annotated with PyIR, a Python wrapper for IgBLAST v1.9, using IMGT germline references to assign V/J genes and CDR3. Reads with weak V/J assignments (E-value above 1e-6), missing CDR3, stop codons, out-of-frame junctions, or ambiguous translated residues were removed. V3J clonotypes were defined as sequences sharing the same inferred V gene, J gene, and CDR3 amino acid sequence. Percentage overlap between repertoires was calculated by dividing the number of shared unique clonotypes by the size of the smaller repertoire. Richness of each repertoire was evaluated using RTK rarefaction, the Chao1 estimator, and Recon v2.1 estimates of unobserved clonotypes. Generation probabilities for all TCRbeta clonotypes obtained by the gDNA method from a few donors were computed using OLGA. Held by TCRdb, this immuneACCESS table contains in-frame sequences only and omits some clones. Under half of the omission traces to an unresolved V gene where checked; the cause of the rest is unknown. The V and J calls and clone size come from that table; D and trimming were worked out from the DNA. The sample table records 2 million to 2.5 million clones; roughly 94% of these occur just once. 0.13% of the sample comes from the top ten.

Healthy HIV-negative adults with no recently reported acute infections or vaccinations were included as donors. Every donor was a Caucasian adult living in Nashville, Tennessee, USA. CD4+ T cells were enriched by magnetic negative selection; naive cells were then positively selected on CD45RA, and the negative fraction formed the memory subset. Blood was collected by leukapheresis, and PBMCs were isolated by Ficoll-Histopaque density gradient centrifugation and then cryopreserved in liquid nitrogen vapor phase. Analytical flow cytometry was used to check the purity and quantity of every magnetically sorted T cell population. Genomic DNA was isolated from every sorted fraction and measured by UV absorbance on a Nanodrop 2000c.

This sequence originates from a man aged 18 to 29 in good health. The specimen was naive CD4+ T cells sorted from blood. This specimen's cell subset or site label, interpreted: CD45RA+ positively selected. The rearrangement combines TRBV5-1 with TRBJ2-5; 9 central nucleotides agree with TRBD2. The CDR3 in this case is CASSWSGRSQETQYF. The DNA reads TGCGCCAGCAGCTGGAGCGGGAGGTCGCAAGAGACCCAGTACTTC. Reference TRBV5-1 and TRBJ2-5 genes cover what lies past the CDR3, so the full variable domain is KAGVTQTPRYLIKTRGQQVTLSCSPISGHRSVSWYQQTPGQGLQFLFEYFSETQRNKGNFPGRFSGRQFSNSRSEMNVSTLELGDSALYLCASSWSGRSQETQYFGPGTRLLVL.